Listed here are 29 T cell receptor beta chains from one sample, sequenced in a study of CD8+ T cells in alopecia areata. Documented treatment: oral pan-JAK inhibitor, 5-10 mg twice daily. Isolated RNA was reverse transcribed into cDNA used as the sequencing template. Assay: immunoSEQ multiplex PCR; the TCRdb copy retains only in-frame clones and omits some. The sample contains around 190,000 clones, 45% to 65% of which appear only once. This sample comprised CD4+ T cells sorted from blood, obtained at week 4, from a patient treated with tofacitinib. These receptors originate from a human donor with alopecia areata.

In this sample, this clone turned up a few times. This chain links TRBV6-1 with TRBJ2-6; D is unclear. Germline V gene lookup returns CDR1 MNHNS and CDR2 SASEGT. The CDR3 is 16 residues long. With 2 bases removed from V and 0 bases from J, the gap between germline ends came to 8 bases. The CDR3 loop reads CASSETYSSGANVLTF. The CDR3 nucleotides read TGTGCCAGCAGTGAAACCTACAGCTCTGGGGCCAACGTCCTGACTTTC.

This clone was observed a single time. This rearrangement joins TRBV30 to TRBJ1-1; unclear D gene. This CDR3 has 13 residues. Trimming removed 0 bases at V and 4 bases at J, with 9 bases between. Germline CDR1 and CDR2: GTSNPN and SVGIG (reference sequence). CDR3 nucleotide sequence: TGTGCCTGGAGTGTAGGGATAGGCACTGAAGCTTTCTTT. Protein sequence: CAWSVGIGTEAFF.

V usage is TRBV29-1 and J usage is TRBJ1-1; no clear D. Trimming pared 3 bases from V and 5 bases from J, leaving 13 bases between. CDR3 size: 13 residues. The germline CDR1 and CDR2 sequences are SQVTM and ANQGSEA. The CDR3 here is CSVEGAAGTEAFF. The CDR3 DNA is TGCAGCGTTGAGGGCGCGGCGGGAACTGAAGCTTTCTTT.

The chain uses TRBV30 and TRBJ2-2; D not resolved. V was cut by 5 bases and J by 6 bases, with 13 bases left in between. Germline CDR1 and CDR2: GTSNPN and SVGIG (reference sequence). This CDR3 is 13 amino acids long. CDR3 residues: CAWAPRVSGELFF. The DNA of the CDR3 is TGTGCCTGGGCACCAAGGGTATCCGGGGAGCTGTTTTTT. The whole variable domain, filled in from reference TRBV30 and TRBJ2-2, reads SQTIHQWPATLVQPVGSPLSLECTVEGTSNPNLYWYRQAAGRGLQLLFYSVGIGQISSEVPQNLSASRPQDRQFILSSKKLLLSDSGFYLCAWAPRVSGELFFGEGSRLTVL.

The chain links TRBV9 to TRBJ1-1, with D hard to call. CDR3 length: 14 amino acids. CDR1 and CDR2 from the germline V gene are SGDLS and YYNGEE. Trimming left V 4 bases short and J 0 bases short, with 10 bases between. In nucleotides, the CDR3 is TGTGCCAGCAGCCCACGGACCCTGAACACTGAAGCTTTCTTT. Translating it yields CASSPRTLNTEAFF. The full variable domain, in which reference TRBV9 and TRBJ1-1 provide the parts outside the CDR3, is DSGVTQTPKHLITATGQRVTLRCSPRSGDLSVYWYQQSLDQGLQFLIQYYNGEERAKGNILERFSAQQFPDLHSELNLSSLELGDSALYFCASSPRTLNTEAFFGQGTRLTVV.

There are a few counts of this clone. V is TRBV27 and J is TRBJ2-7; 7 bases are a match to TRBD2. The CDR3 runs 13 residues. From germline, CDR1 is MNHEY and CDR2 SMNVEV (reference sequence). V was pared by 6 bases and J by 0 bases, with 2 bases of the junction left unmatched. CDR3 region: CASRLAASYEQYF. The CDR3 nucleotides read TGTGCCAGCAGGCTAGCGGCCTCCTACGAGCAGTACTTC.

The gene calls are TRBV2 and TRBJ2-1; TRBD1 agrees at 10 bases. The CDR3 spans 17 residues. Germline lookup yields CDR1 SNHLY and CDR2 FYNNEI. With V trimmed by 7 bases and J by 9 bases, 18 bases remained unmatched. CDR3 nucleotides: TGTGCCAGCATCCTGCTTCTCCCGGGACAGGGGAATGGTGAGCAGTTCTTC. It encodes CASILLLPGQGNGEQFF.

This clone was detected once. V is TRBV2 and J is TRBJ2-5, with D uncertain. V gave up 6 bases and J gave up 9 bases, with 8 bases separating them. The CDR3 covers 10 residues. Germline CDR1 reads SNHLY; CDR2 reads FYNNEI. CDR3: CASRIRAQYF. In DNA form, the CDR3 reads TGTGCCAGCAGGATAAGGGCCCAGTACTTC. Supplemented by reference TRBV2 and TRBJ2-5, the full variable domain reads EPEVTQTPSHQVTQMGQEVILRCVPISNHLYFYWYRQILGQKVEFLVSFYNNEISEKSEIFDDQFSVERPDGSNFTLKIRSTKLEDSAMYFCASRIRAQYFGPGTRLLVL.

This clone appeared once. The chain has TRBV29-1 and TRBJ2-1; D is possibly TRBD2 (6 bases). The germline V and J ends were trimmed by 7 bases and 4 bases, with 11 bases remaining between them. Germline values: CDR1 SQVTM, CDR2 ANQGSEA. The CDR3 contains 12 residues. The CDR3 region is CSGTGRYNEQFF. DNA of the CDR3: TGCAGCGGGACGGGGAGGTACAATGAGCAGTTCTTC.

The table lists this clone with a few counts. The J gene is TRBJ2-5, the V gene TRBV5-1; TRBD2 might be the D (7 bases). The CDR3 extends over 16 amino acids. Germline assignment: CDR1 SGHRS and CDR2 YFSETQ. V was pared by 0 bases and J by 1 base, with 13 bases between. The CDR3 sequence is CASSLVRGASQETQYF. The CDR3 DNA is TGCGCCAGCAGCTTGGTTCGGGGGGCCTCCCAAGAGACCCAGTACTTC.

This CDR3 reads CASSLGGPSYEQYF. For the CDR3, the DNA is TGTGCCAGCAGCCTTGGGGGGCCCTCCTACGAGCAGTACTTC. V and J are TRBV7-6 and TRBJ2-7; the D call may be TRBD1 or TRBD2 (6 bases each). This CDR3 is built from 14 residues. In germline, CDR1 is SGHVS, CDR2 FNYEAQ. Between the trimmed V and J ends, which lost 5 bases and 0 bases, there was a span of 11 bases.

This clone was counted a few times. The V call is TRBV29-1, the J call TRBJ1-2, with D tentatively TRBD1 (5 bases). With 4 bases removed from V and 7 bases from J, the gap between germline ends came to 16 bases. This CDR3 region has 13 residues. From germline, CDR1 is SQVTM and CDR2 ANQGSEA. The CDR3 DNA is TGCAGCGTTGGTCGGGGCCCCACAGGTGGCTACACCTTC. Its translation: CSVGRGPTGGYTF. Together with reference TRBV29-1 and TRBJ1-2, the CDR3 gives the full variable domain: SAVISQKPSRDICQRGTSLTIQCQVDSQVTMMFWYRQQPGQSLTLIATANQGSEATYESGFVIDKFPISRPNLTFSTLTVSNMSPEDSSIYLCSVGRGPTGGYTFGSGTRLTVV.

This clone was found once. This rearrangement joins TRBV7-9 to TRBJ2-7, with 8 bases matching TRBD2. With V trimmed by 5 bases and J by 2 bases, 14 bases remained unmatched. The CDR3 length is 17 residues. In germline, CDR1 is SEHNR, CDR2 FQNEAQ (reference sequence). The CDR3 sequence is CASSPRWGAGVTYEQYF. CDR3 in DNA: TGTGCCAGCAGCCCCAGGTGGGGAGCGGGAGTAACCTACGAGCAGTACTTC.

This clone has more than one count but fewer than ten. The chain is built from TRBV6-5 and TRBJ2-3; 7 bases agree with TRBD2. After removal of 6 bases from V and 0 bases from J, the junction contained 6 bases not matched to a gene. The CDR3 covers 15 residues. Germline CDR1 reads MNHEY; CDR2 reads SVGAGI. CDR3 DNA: TGTGCCAGCAGCCCCCTAGCGGCTAGCACAGATACGCAGTATTTT. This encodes CASSPLAASTDTQYF.

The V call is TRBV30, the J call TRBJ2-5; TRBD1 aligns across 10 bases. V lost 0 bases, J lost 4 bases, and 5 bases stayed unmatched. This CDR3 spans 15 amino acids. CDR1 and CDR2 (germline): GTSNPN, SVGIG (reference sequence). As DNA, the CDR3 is TGTGCCTGGAGTGTACCCGACAGGGGGCCAGAGACCCAGTACTTC. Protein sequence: CAWSVPDRGPETQYF.

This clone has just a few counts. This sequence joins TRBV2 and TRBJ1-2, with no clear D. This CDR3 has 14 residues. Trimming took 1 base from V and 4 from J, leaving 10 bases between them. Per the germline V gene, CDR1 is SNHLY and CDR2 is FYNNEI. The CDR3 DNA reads TGTGCCAGCAGTGAAGATCAAGTGGGCTATGGCTACACCTTC. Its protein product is CASSEDQVGYGYTF.

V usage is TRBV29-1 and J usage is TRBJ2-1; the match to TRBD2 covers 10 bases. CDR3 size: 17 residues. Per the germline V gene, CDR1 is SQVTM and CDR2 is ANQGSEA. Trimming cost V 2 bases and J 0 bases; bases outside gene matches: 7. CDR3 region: CSVENSKREGSYNEQFF. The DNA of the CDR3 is TGCAGCGTTGAAAATAGCAAGCGGGAGGGCTCCTACAATGAGCAGTTCTTC.

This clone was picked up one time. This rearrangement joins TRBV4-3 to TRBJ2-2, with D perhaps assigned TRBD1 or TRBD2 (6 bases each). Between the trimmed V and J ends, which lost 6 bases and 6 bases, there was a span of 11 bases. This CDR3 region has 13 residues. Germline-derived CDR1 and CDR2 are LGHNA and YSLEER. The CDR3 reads CASSLGGAGELFF. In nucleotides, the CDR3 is TGCGCCAGCAGTTTGGGGGGCGCCGGGGAGCTGTTTTTT.

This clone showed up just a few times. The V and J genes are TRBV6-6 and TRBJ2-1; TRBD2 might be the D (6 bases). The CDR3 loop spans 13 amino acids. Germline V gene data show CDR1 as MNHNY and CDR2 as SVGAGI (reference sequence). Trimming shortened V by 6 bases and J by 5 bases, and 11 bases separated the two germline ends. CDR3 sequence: CASRVGSHNEQFF. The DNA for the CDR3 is TGTGCCAGCAGGGTCGGGAGCCACAATGAGCAGTTCTTC.

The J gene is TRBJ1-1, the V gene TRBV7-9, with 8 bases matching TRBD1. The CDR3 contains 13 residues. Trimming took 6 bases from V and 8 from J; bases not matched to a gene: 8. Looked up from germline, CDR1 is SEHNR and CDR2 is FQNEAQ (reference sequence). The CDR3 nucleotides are TGTGCCAGCAGGCACGCAAGGGACAGGGAAGCTTTCTTT. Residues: CASRHARDREAFF.

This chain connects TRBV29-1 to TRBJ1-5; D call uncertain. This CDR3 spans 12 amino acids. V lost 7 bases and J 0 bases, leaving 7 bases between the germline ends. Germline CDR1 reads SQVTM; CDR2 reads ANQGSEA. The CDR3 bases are TGCAGCGCGGCCGGTAGCAATCAGCCCCAGCATTTT. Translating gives CSAAGSNQPQHF. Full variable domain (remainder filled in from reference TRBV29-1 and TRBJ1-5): SAVISQKPSRDICQRGTSLTIQCQVDSQVTMMFWYRQQPGQSLTLIATANQGSEATYESGFVIDKFPISRPNLTFSTLTVSNMSPEDSSIYLCSAAGSNQPQHFGDGTRLSIL.

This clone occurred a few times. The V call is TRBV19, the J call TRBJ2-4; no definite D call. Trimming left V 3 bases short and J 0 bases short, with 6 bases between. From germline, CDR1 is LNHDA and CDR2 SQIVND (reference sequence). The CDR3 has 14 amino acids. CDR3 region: CASSIRPAKNIQYF. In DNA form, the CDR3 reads TGTGCCAGTAGTATTAGACCAGCCAAAAACATTCAGTACTTC. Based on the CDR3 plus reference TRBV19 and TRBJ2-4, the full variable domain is DGGITQSPKYLFRKEGQNVTLSCEQNLNHDAMYWYRQDPGQGLRLIYYSQIVNDFQKGDIAEGYSVSREKKESFPLTVTSAQKNPTAFYLCASSIRPAKNIQYFGAGTRLSVL.

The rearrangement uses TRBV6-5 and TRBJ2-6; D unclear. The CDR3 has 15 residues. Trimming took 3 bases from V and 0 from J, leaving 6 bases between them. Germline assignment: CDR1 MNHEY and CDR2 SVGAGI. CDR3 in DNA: TGTGCCAGCAGTTATTCCCACTCTGGGGCCAACGTCCTGACTTTC. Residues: CASSYSHSGANVLTF.

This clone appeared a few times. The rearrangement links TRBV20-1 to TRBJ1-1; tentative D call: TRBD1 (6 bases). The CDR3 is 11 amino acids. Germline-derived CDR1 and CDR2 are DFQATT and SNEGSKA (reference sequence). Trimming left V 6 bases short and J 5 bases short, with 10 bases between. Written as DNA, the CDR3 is TGCAGTGCGGGGGGCTTTACTGAAGCTTTCTTT. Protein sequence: CSAGGFTEAFF.

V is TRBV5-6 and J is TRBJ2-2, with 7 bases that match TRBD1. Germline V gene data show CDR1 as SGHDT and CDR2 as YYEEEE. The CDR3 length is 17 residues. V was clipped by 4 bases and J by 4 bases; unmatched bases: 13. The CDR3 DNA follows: TGTGCCAGCAGCCCAAATACAGGGGCGTACGGCACCGGGGAGCTGTTTTTT. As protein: CASSPNTGAYGTGELFF. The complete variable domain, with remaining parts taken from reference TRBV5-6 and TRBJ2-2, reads DAGVTQSPTHLIKTRGQQVTLRCSPKSGHDTVSWYQQALGQGPQFIFQYYEEEERQRGNFPDRFSGHQFPNYSSELNVNALLLGDSALYLCASSPNTGAYGTGELFFGEGSRLTVL.

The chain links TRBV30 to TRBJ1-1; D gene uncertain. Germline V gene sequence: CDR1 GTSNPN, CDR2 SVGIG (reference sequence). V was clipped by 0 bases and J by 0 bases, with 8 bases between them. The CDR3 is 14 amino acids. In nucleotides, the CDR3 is TGTGCCTGGAGTGTAGCCATTCTGAACACTGAAGCTTTCTTT. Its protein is CAWSVAILNTEAFF.

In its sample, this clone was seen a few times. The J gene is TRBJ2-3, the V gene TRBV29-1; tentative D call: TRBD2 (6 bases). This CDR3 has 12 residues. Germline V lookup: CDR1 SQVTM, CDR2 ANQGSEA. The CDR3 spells CSLAGNTDTQYF. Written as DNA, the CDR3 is TGCAGTCTCGCGGGGAACACAGATACGCAGTATTTT.

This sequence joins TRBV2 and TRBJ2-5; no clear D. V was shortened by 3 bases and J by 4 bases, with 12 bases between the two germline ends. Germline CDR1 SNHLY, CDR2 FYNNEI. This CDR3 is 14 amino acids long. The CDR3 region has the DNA TGTGCCAGCAGTGAGACCCAGATCGGAGAGACCCAGTACTTC. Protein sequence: CASSETQIGETQYF.

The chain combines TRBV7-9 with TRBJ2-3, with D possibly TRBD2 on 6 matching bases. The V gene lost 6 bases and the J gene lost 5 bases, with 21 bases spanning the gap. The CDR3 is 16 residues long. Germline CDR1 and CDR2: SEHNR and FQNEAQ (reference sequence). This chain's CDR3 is CASSNMEGRSVDTQYF. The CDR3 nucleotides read TGTGCCAGCAGTAATATGGAGGGCCGATCGGTAGATACGCAGTATTTT.